A single T cell receptor (beta chain) is shown here with its context. Its specificity is not known. The sample is drawn from a study of shared clonotypes between healthy human individuals. Findings and caveats of the study: Relative to their counterparts shared across all four donors, non-shared clonotypes exhibited diminished generation probabilities.

The length of the CDR3 is 16 residues. Trimming cost V 5 bases and J 6 bases, with 22 bases left between them. Germline-derived CDR1 and CDR2 are SGHVS and FNYEAQ. Template for every sorted-subset replicate PCR totaled approximately 0.2 ug DNA, tens of thousands of T cell genomes. Under the authors' procedure: From ImmunoSEQ came sequences covering only the junction and carrying no quality scores, so filtering differed. Clones were sequenced by immunoSEQ multiplex PCR, and TCRdb holds only the in-frame ones, with some missing. V, J and clone size are those of that table, while D and trimming were read from the DNA. The data hold 750,000 to 1,000,000 clones, with about 92% observed a single time. Positive CCR7 selection of CD45RO-negative cells yielded the naive CD8 cells, and terminally differentiated effector memory CD45RA+ cells were excluded. Donors included only healthy HIV-negative adults lacking recent acute infections or vaccinations.

J is TRBJ2-5 and V is TRBV7-6, with a possible D match to TRBD2 (7 bases). This receptor was obtained from a young man in good health. Input material: naive CD8+ T cells sorted from blood. In nucleotides, the CDR3 is TGTGCCAGCAGCGGGCGGGGGCAGGGAAGGATAAAGACCCAGTACTTC. This gives the protein CASSGRGQGRIKTQYF.